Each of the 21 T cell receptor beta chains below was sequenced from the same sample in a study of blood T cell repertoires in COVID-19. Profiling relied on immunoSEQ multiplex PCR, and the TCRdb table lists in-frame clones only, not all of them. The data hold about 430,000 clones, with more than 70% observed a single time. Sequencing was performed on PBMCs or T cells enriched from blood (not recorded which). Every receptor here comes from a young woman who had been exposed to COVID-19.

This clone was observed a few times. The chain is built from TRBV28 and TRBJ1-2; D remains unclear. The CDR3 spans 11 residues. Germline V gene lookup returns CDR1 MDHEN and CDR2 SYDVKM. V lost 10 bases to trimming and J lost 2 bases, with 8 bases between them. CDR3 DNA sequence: TGTGCCACTATAATAAACTATGGCTACACCTTC. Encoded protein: CATIINYGYTF.

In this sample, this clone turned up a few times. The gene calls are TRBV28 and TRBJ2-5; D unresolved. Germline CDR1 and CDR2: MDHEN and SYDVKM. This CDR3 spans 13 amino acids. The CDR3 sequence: CATNLPQQETQYF. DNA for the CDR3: TGTGCGACCAATTTACCCCAGCAAGAGACCCAGTACTTC.

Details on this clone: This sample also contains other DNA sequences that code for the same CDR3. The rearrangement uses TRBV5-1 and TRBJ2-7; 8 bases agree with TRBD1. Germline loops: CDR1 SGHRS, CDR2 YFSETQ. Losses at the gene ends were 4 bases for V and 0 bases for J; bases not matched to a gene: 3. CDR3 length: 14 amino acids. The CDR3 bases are TGCGCCAGCAGCGTAACAGGGGGCTCCTACGAGCAGTACTTC. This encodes CASSVTGGSYEQYF.

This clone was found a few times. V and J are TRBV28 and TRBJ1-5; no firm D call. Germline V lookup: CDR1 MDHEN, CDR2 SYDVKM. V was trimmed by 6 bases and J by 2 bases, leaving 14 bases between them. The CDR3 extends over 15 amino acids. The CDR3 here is CASRMGGVGNQPQHF. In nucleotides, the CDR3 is TGTGCCAGCAGAATGGGAGGCGTAGGCAATCAGCCCCAGCATTTT.

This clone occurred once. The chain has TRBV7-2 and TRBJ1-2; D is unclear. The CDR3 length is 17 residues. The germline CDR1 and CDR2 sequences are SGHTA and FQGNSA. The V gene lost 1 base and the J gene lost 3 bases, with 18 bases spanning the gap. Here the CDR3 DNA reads TGTGCCAGCAGCTTAGAAGGACTCCTCCTTGGCGACTATGGCTACACCTTC. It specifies CASSLEGLLLGDYGYTF.

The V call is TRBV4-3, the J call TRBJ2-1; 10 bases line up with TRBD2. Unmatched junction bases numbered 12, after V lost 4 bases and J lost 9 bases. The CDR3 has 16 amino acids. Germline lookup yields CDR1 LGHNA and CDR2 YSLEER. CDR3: CASSPRLAGGQGEQFF. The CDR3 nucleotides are TGCGCCAGCAGCCCTCGATTAGCGGGGGGCCAAGGTGAGCAGTTCTTC.

Here the CDR3 reads CASSWGTGGYDEQFF. The DNA of the CDR3 is TGTGCCAGCAGCTGGGGGACAGGGGGCTATGATGAGCAGTTCTTC. This chain joins TRBV7-9 and TRBJ2-1; 12 nucleotides agree with TRBD1. This CDR3 spans 15 amino acids. Germline V gives CDR1 SEHNR, CDR2 FQNEAQ (reference sequence). The trim removed 4 bases at V and 8 bases at J, leaving 6 bases unmatched.

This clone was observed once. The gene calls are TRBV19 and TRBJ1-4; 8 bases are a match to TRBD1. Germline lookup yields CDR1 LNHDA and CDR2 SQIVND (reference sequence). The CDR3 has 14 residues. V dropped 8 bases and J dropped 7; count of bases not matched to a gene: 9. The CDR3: CASLAPGGFEKLFF. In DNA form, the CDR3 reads TGTGCCAGTTTAGCCCCAGGGGGCTTTGAAAAACTGTTTTTT.

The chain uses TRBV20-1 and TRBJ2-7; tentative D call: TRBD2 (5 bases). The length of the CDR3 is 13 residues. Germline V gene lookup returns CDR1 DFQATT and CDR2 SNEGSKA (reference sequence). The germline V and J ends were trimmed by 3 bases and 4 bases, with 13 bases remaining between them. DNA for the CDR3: TGCAGTGCTAGTCGGGAACTCATGTACGAGCAGTACTTC. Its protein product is CSASRELMYEQYF.

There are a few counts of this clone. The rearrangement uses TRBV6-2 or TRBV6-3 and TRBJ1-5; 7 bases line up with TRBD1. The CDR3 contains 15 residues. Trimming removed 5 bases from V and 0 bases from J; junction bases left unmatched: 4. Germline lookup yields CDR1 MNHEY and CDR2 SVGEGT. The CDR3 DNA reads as TGTGCCAGCAGTAAACCAGGGGGTAGCAATCAGCCCCAGCATTTT. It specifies CASSKPGGSNQPQHF.

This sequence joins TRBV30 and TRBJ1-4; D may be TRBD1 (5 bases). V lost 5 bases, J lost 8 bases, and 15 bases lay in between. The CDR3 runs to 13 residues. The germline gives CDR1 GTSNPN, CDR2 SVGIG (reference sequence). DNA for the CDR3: TGTGCCTGGCTGGCGTGGGGACTAGAAAAACTGTTTTTT. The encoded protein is CAWLAWGLEKLFF.

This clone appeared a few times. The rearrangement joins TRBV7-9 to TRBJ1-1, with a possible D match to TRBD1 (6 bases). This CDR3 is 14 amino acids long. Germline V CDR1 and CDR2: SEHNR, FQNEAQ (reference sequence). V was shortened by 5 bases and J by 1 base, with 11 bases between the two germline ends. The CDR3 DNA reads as TGTGCCAGCAGCGCAACAGGGCAGAACACTGAAGCTTTCTTT. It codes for CASSATGQNTEAFF.

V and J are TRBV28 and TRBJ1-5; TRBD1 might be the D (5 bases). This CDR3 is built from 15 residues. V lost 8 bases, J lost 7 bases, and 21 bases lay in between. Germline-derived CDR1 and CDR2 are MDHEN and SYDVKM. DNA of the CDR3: TGTGCCAGCCGGACGGGGGAGGGGCGCGGGCAGCCCCAGCATTTT. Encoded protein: CASRTGEGRGQPQHF.

CDR3 sequence: CASSIRQGMRETQYF. CDR3 nucleotides: TGTGCCAGCAGCATAAGGCAGGGTATGAGAGAGACCCAGTACTTC. The chain employs TRBV7-9 and TRBJ2-5; D possibly corresponds to TRBD1 (5 bases). The CDR3 length is 15 residues. Germline V CDR1 and CDR2: SEHNR, FQNEAQ (reference sequence). V was shortened by 5 bases and J by 4 bases, with 17 bases between the two germline ends.

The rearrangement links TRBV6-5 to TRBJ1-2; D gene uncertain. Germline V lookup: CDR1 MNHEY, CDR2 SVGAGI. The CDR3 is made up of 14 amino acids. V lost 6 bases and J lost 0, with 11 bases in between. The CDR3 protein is CASRTSRTNYGYTF. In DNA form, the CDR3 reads TGTGCCAGCAGGACCTCGCGGACTAACTATGGCTACACCTTC.

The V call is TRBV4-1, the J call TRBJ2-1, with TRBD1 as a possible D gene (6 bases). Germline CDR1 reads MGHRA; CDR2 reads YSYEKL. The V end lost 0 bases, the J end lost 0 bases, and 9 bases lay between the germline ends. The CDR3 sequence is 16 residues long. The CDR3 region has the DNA TGCGCCAGCAGCCAAGATGAGGGGGACTCCTACAATGAGCAGTTCTTC. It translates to CASSQDEGDSYNEQFF.

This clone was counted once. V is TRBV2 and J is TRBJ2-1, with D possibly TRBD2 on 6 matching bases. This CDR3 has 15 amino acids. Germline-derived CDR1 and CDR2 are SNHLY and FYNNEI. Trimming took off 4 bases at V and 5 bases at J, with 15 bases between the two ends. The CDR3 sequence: CASSVSGVLNNEQFF. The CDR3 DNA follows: TGTGCCAGCAGTGTGTCGGGGGTCCTCAACAATGAGCAGTTCTTC.

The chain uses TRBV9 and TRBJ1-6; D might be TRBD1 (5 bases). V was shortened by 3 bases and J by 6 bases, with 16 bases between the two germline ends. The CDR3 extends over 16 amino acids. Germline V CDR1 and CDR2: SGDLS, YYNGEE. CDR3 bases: TGTGCCAGCAGCGCACGTTCTGACAGAGGTAATTCACCCCTCCACTTT. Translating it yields CASSARSDRGNSPLHF.

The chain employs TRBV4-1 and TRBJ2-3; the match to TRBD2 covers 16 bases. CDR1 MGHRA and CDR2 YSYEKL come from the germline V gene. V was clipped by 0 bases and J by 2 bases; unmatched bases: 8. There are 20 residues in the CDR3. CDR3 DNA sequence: TGCGCCAGCAGCCAAGAGCCGGGACTAGCGGGGGGGCCCCCCACAGATACGCAGTATTTT. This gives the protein CASSQEPGLAGGPPTDTQYF.

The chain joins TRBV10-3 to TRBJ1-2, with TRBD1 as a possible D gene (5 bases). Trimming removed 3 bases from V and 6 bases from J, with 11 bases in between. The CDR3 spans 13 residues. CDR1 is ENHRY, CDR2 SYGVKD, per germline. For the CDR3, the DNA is TGTGCCATCAGTGAACCAGGGTCCCATGGCTACACCTTC. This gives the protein CAISEPGSHGYTF.

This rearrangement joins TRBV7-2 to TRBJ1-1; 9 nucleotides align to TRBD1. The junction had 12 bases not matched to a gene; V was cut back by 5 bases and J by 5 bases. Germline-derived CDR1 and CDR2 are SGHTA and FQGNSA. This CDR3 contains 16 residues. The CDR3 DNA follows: TGTGCCAGCAGCCTGCTACGTGGACAGGGGCAAACTGAAGCTTTCTTT. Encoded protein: CASSLLRGQGQTEAFF.